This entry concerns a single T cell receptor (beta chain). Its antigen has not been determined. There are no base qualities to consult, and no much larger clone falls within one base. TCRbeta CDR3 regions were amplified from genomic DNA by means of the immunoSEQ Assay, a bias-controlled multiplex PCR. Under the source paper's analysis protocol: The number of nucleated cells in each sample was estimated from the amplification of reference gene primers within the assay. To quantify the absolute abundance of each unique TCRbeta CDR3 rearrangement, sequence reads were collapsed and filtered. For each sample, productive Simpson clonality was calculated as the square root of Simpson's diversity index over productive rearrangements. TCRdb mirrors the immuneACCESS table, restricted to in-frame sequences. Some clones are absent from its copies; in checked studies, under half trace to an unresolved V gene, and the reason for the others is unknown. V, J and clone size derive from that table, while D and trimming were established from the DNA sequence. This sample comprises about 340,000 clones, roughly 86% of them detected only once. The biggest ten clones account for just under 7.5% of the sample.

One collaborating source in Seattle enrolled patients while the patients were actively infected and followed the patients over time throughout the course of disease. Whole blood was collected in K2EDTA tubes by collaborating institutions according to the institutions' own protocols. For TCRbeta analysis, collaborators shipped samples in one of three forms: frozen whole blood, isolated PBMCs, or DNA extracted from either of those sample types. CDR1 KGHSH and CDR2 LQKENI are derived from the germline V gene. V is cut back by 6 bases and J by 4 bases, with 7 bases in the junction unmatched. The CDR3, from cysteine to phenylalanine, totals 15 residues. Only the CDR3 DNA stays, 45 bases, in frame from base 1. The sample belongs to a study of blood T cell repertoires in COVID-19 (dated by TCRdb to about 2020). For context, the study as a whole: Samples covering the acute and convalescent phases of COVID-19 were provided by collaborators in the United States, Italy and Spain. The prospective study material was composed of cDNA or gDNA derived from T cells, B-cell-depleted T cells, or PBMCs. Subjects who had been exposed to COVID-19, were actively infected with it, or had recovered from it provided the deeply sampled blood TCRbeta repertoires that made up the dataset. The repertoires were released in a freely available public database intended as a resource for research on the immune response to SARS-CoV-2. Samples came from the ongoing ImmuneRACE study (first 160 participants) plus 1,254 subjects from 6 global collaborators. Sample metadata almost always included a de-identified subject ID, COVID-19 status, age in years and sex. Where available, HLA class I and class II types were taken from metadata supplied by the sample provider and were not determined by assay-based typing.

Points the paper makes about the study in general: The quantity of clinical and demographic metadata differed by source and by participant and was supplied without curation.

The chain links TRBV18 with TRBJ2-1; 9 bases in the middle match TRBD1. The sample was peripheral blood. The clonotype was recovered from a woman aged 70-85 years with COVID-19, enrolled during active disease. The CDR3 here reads CASSLNRGLYNEQFF. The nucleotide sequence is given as TGTGCCAGCTCCTTGAACAGGGGGCTTTACAATGAGCAGTTCTTC.